This T cell receptor beta chain was profiled in a study of regulatory T cells in long-lasting Graves disease. Study-wide results and caveats: Persistent-disease Graves' patients showed less TCR diversity than new cases.

The CDR3 runs 17 residues. Germline V gene sequence: CDR1 SGHDT, CDR2 YYEEEE. With 0 bases clipped from V and 4 bases from J, the junction kept 6 bases outside the gene matches. The time point: persistent/refractory GD, antithyroid drugs over 5 years with positive TRAb. From RNA extracted from PBMCs, the TCR library was made. Assembly of TCR beta libraries relied on iRepertoire HTBI primers together with Arm-PCR of CDR3 regions. TCRdb re-called the multiplex PCR reads through MiXCR, storing one row per CDR3 protein. The table lists more than 650,000 distinct CDR3 sequences, 25% to 35% of them singletons. With respect to this clonotype: Its antigen is unidentified.

The gene calls are TRBV5-6 and TRBJ2-5, with 13 positions matching TRBD2. Source: peripheral blood mononuclear cells (PBMCs), taken when the disease was refractory, from a patient treated with antithyroid drugs. This TCR was recovered from a female donor with Graves disease. The CDR3 loop is CASSLVIGLAGVETQYF. The CDR3 DNA follows: TGTGCCAGCAGCTTGGTCATCGGACTAGCGGGAGTAGAGACCCAGTACTTC.